This TCR beta chain was recorded in a study of blood T cell repertoires in COVID-19. The overall study: Whether acute or convalescent, the COVID-19 samples came from the United States, Italy and Spain. Nucleic acid was either cDNA or gDNA, and it came from T cells, B-cell-depleted T cells, or PBMCs.

This clone was detected ten times or more. Per the original methods: From reference gene primer amplification, estimates of nucleated cell counts were derived. Produced via immunoSEQ multiplex PCR; TCRdb's table is partial and in-frame only. The D gene and trimming were derived from the DNA, and the V and J assignments and clone size from that table. The sample consists of about 230,000 clones, 84% of them appearing once. Trimming cost V 4 bases and J 4 bases; bases outside gene matches: 9. The CDR3 sequence is 15 residues long. Germline V gene lookup returns CDR1 SGHNT and CDR2 YYREEE (reference sequence).

This chain links TRBV5-4 with TRBJ1-2; TRBD1 aligns across 8 bases. Material: peripheral blood. This TCR was sampled from a man aged 50 or older with active or convalescent COVID-19. The CDR3 DNA reads as TGTGCCAGCAGCCTTGACAGGGGCTCCCGCTATGGCTACACCTTC. This codes for CASSLDRGSRYGYTF.